This T cell receptor (beta chain) was found in a study of blood T cell repertoires in COVID-19. Study in general: Sites in the United States, Italy and Spain provided acute and convalescent COVID-19 samples.

The V gene lost 0 bases and the J gene lost 8 bases, with 13 bases spanning the gap. The CDR3 spans 14 residues. Germline V CDR1 and CDR2: LGHDT, YNNKEL (reference sequence). TCRdb's table, derived via immunoSEQ multiplex PCR, lists solely in-frame clones and lacks some. The table shows 350,000 to 450,000 clones, with about 89% occurring only once. The material sequenced was peripheral blood. This receptor was identified in a man between 35 and 55 years old with acute or convalescent COVID-19. The chain uses TRBV3-1 (or the pseudogene TRBV3-2) and TRBJ1-1, with no clear D. Written as DNA, the CDR3 is TGTGCCAGCAGCCAAGATAACGAGGTGACCGAAGCTTTCTTT. Translated, it gives CASSQDNEVTEAFF.